These T cell receptor beta chains were read from a single sample in a study of CD8+CD57+ T cells in acquired aplastic anemia. TCRdb reprocessed the reads with MiXCR, giving one entry per CDR3 protein. The table includes 250,000 to 350,000 distinct CDR3 sequences, around 60% detected once. Sequences were obtained from sorted CD4+, CD8+, or CD8+CD57+ T cells (not recorded which) from PBMCs. The source of these receptors is a human donor with severe aplastic anemia or a healthy control (not recorded which). The CDR3 runs from the conserved cysteine through the conserved F or W. A D gene is named only where the DNA matches it firmly. Clone size is given for some rows only: seen once, a few or many times, or a class if the clone is expanded.

J	D	V	size	CDR3	DNA
TRBJ1-5	.	TRBV2	.	CASRTAINQPQHF	TGTGCCAGCAGGACTGCGATCAATCAGCCCCAGCATTTT
TRBJ2-3	TRBD1	TRBV10-2	.	CASNRGLGTDTQYF	TGCGCCAGCAACAGGGGTCTCGGCACAGATACGCAGTATTTT
TRBJ2-5	TRBD2	TRBV29-1	.	CSGVPGGRETQYF	TGCAGCGGCGTTCCGGGGGGAAGAGAGACCCAGTACTTC
TRBJ1-4	.	TRBV6-2/TRBV6-3	many	CASSYGATNEKLFF	TGTGCCAGCAGTTACGGAGCAACTAATGAAAAACTGTTTTTT
TRBJ1-1	.	TRBV20-1	.	CSARPRANTEAFF	TGCAGTGCTAGGCCCAGGGCGAACACTGAAGCTTTCTTT
TRBJ1-2	TRBD1	TRBV19	.	CASSPSGQPDGYTF	TGTGCCAGTAGTCCGTCGGGACAGCCAGATGGCTACACCTTC
TRBJ2-7	TRBD2	TRBV7-2	few	CASSLGRRLAGDEQYF	TGTGCCAGCAGCTTAGGTCGTCGACTAGCGGGGGACGAGCAGTACTTC
TRBJ2-1	TRBD1	TRBV2	.	CASSDAGQGKDEQFF	TGTGCCAGCAGTGACGCGGGACAGGGGAAGGATGAGCAGTTCTTC
TRBJ2-6	.	TRBV6-1	few	CASLAGGLSGANVLTF	TGTGCCAGCTTGGCAGGGGGACTCTCTGGGGCCAACGTCCTGACTTTC
TRBJ2-3	TRBD2	TRBV10-2	many	CASSILAGITDTQYF	TGCGCCAGCAGCATACTAGCGGGGATTACAGATACGCAGTATTTT
TRBJ2-5	TRBD1	TRBV7-2	.	CASSTGGAETQYF	TGTGCCAGCAGCACAGGGGGCGCAGAGACCCAGTACTTC
TRBJ2-7	.	TRBV29-1	.	CSVKAGVTYEQYF	TGCAGCGTTAAGGCAGGGGTGACCTACGAGCAGTACTTC
TRBJ1-1	TRBD1	TRBV7-9	.	CASSLQGAEAFF	TGTGCCAGCAGCTTACAGGGGGCTGAAGCTTTCTTT
TRBJ2-7	TRBD1	TRBV6-1	few	CASRAQGQGIYEQYF	TGTGCCAGCAGAGCCCAGGGACAGGGGATCTACGAGCAGTACTTC
TRBJ1-6	.	TRBV7-9	many	CASSLGGTYNSPLHF	TGTGCCAGCAGTCTTGGGGGTACCTATAATTCACCCCTCCACTTT
TRBJ1-1	.	TRBV7-8	.	CASTLGGMNTEAFF	TGTGCCAGCACCCTGGGGGGGATGAACACTGAAGCTTTCTTT
TRBJ2-1	TRBD1	TRBV29-1	few	CSADDRGSYNEQFF	TGCAGCGCCGACGACAGGGGTTCCTACAATGAGCAGTTCTTC
TRBJ1-2	TRBD1	TRBV10-3	few	CAISESGTVYGYTF	TGTGCCATCAGTGAGTCGGGGACAGTGTATGGCTACACCTTC
TRBJ2-1	.	TRBV7-6	.	CASTTYNEQFF	TGTGCCAGCACCACTTACAATGAGCAGTTCTTC
TRBJ1-2	TRBD1	TRBV5-1	few	CASSLSGTEANYGYTF	TGCGCCAGCAGCTTATCCGGGACAGAAGCTAACTATGGCTACACCTTC
TRBJ2-5	.	TRBV19	.	CASSIDQETQYF	TGTGCCAGTAGTATAGACCAAGAGACCCAGTACTTC
TRBJ1-6	TRBD1	TRBV2	many	CASTGTGTNSPLHF	TGTGCCAGCACCGGGACAGGGACTAATTCACCCCTCCACTTT
TRBJ1-6	TRBD1	TRBV5-1	.	CASRGQGDSPLHF	TGCGCCAGCAGAGGGCAGGGGGATTCACCCCTCCACTTT
TRBJ1-1	.	TRBV24-1	.	CATRQDEQEAFF	TGTGCCACCAGGCAGGACGAGCAAGAAGCTTTCTTT
TRBJ1-1	.	TRBV20-1	.	CSASGGPAEAFF	TGCAGTGCTAGCGGTGGGCCCGCTGAAGCTTTCTTT
TRBJ2-1	TRBD2	TRBV20-1	.	CSARLAGGTTCYNEQFF	TGCAGTGCAAGACTGGCGGGGGGGACCACTTGTTACAATGAGCAGTTCTTC
TRBJ2-2	.	TRBV7-3	.	CASSLTSSTGELFF	TGTGCCAGCAGTCTCACTAGCAGCACCGGGGAGCTGTTTTTT
TRBJ2-7	TRBD1	TRBV28	.	CAGSQPGQGRYEQYF	TGTGCCGGCAGCCAACCGGGACAGGGTAGATACGAGCAGTACTTC
TRBJ1-2	.	TRBV15	.	CATSKTGLYGYTF	TGTGCCACCAGCAAGACGGGACTTTACGGCTACACCTTC
TRBJ2-1	.	TRBV7-2	.	CANGLGGGDYNEQFF	TGTGCCAACGGCTTAGGGGGGGGCGACTACAATGAGCAGTTCTTC
TRBJ2-7	.	TRBV11-2	.	CASSLDRDEQYF	TGTGCCAGCAGCTTAGATCGGGACGAGCAGTACTTC
TRBJ2-5	.	TRBV19	.	CASSPWVQGAYF	TGTGCCAGTAGCCCGTGGGTACAGGGAGCGTACTTC
TRBJ1-1	.	TRBV20-1	.	CSARDWGKTGYTFGSGTTEAFF	.
TRBJ2-5	.	TRBV7-3	.	CASSLRSSGAIQETQYF	TGTGCCAGCAGCTTACGCAGCTCTGGGGCCATTCAAGAGACCCAGTACTTC
TRBJ2-6	TRBD1	TRBV4-2	.	CASSPSGTGNTGANVLTF	TGTGCCAGCAGCCCGTCCGGGACAGGCAACACTGGGGCCAACGTCCTGACTTTC
TRBJ2-1	TRBD2	TRBV19	.	CASRPPGLGYNEQFF	TGTGCCAGTAGGCCCCCGGGACTAGGATACAATGAGCAGTTCTTC
TRBJ2-5	.	TRBV20-1	few	CSATPDNSETQYF	TGCAGTGCTACCCCGGACAACTCCGAGACCCAGTACTTC
TRBJ2-3	.	TRBV24-1	.	CATGEDTDTQYF	TGTGCCACCGGGGAGGACACAGATACGCAGTATTTT
TRBJ1-4	.	TRBV2	.	CASSEIVPISNEKLFF	TGTGCCAGCAGTGAAATCGTGCCGATCTCTAATGAAAAACTGTTTTTT
TRBJ1-1	TRBD1	TRBV5-1	.	CASSLAWTGPTEAFF	TGCGCCAGCAGCTTGGCGTGGACAGGGCCGACTGAAGCTTTCTTT
TRBJ1-2	TRBD1	TRBV7-9	once	CASSDGQGGSSNYGYTF	TGTGCCAGCAGCGACGGACAGGGTGGTAGTTCTAACTATGGCTACACCTTC
TRBJ1-1	TRBD1	TRBV7-2	many	CASSPSTGPEAFF	TGTGCCAGCAGCCCATCGACAGGGCCTGAAGCTTTCTTT
TRBJ1-5	.	TRBV20-1	.	CSARGRLWAHRNQPQHF	TGCAGTGCTAGAGGGCGATTGTGGGCCCATCGCAATCAGCCCCAGCATTTT
TRBJ2-7	TRBD1	TRBV28	many	CASSSEDRFAYEQYF	TGTGCCAGCAGTTCCGAGGACAGGTTCGCCTACGAGCAGTACTTC
TRBJ2-7	.	TRBV20-1	.	CSASLTPRGRNYEQYF	TGCAGTGCTAGCCTTACCCCACGGGGACGCAACTACGAGCAGTACTTC